The 31 T cell receptor beta chains in this list originate from one sample, sequenced in a study of cytomegalovirus exposure and HLA in healthy donors. The primer mix had 60 Vbeta and 13 Jbeta primers. Sequenced by immunoSEQ multiplex PCR; TCRdb stores in-frame clones only, minus some. The sample lists some 150,000 clones, approximately 78% seen once, with about 0.77% in the top ten. Source material: PBMCs. These receptors all come from a woman aged 18-30 years in good health and CMV-seronegative.

The J gene is TRBJ2-2, the V gene TRBV5-5, with 10 bases lining up with TRBD2. The V segment lost 0 bases and the J segment 3 bases; nucleotides outside the gene matches: 2. Germline CDR1 and CDR2: SGHKS and YYEKEE (reference sequence). This CDR3 comprises 16 residues. The CDR3 DNA sequence: TGTGCCAGCAGCTTGGGGACTAGCGGCTACACCGGGGAGCTGTTTTTT. This encodes CASSLGTSGYTGELFF.

The chain links TRBV7-9 to TRBJ2-5; the match to TRBD1 covers 7 bases. CDR3 length: 15 amino acids. Trimming cost V 1 base and J 5 bases; bases outside gene matches: 7. CDR1 and CDR2 from the germline V gene are SEHNR and FQNEAQ (reference sequence). CDR3 DNA: TGTGCCAGCAGCTTAGTGAGGGGGCTGAGGGAGACCCAGTACTTC. As protein: CASSLVRGLRETQYF. Complete variable domain (other parts from reference TRBV7-9 and TRBJ2-5): DTGVSQNPRHKITKRGQNVTFRCDPISEHNRLYWYRQTLGQGPEFLTYFQNEAQLEKSRLLSDRFSAERPKGSFSTLEIQRTEQGDSAMYLCASSLVRGLRETQYFGPGTRLLVL.

The chain recombines TRBV2 with TRBJ2-2; 7 bases match TRBD1. The length of the CDR3 is 15 residues. The V gene end was trimmed by 1 base and the J gene end by 5 bases; junction bases not matched to a gene: 4. Looked up from germline, CDR1 is SNHLY and CDR2 is FYNNEI. The CDR3 here is CASSEVTQGTGELFF. The CDR3 DNA sequence: TGTGCCAGCAGTGAAGTCACACAGGGGACCGGGGAGCTGTTTTTT. The whole variable domain, filled in from reference TRBV2 and TRBJ2-2, reads EPEVTQTPSHQVTQMGQEVILRCVPISNHLYFYWYRQILGQKVEFLVSFYNNEISEKSEIFDDQFSVERPDGSNFTLKIRSTKLEDSAMYFCASSEVTQGTGELFFGEGSRLTVL.

The chain couples TRBV27 to TRBJ2-3; 10 bases match TRBD2. Germline values: CDR1 MNHEY, CDR2 SMNVEV (reference sequence). With V trimmed by 7 bases and J by 6 bases, 10 bases remained unmatched. This CDR3 spans 15 amino acids. CDR3 sequence (DNA): TGTGCCAGCACCATTGAGCGGGAGGGGATGGATACGCAGTATTTT. Its translation is CASTIEREGMDTQYF.

The chain uses TRBV18 and TRBJ2-5; 8 nucleotides match TRBD1. The end of the DNA is better explained by TRBJ2-7, so the J call may be wrong. The length of the CDR3 is 14 residues. The germline V gene encodes CDR1 KGHSH and CDR2 LQKENI. The CDR3 spells CASSPPGQAYEQYF. The CDR3 nucleotides read TGTGCCAGCTCACCACCGGGACAGGCCTACGAGCAGTACTTC.

This clone occurred once. The chain combines TRBV2 with TRBJ1-5; 9 bases match TRBD1. V lost 6 bases, J lost 2 bases, and 5 bases stayed unmatched. Germline CDR1 reads SNHLY; CDR2 reads FYNNEI. The CDR3 is made up of 15 amino acids. The CDR3 DNA sequence: TGTGCCAGCAGAAGACAGGGGGGAGGCAATCAGCCCCAGCATTTT. This sequence encodes CASRRQGGGNQPQHF.

The genes are TRBV5-1 and TRBJ1-3; the D gene is possibly TRBD1 (5 bases). The CDR3 is 14 amino acids. In germline, CDR1 is SGHRS, CDR2 YFSETQ. The V end was cut by 3 bases, the J end by 0 bases, with 7 bases between. The CDR3 coding sequence is TGCGCCAGCAGCTCTGACAGCTCTGGAAACACCATATATTTT. Translating it yields CASSSDSSGNTIYF.

The rearrangement links TRBV7-6 to TRBJ2-7; 10 bases are a match to TRBD1. The CDR3 contains 16 residues. Trimming cost V 2 bases and J 3 bases; bases outside gene matches: 7. CDR1 SGHVS and CDR2 FNYEAQ come from the germline V gene. CDR3 sequence: CASSLQGQGFLYEQYF. DNA of the CDR3: TGTGCCAGCAGCTTACAGGGACAGGGGTTTCTCTACGAGCAGTACTTC.

The gene calls are TRBV5-5 and TRBJ2-7; 9 positions agree with TRBD2. Germline V gives CDR1 SGHKS, CDR2 YYEKEE (reference sequence). This CDR3 comprises 18 residues. With 5 bases clipped from V and 0 bases from J, the junction kept 15 bases outside the gene matches. CDR3 in amino acids: CASSFQPGLASRSYEQYF. The CDR3 DNA follows: TGTGCCAGCAGTTTTCAACCGGGACTAGCTTCCCGCTCCTACGAGCAGTACTTC.

In the case of this clone: At one end, the junction sequence differs from germline, possibly due to a read error. The chain couples TRBV7-9 to TRBJ2-1; 9 nucleotides agree with TRBD2. The germline V gene has CDR1 SEHNR and CDR2 FQNEAQ (reference sequence). The CDR3 loop spans 16 amino acids. Written as DNA, the CDR3 is TGTTCCAGCAGCTTTAATCGGGCTAGCGGGAACAATGAGCAGTTCTTC. Its translation: CSSSFNRASGNNEQFF. Complete variable domain (other parts from reference TRBV7-9 and TRBJ2-1): DTGVSQNPRHKITKRGQNVTFRCDPISEHNRLYWYRQTLGQGPEFLTYFQNEAQLEKSRLLSDRFSAERPKGSFSTLEIQRTEQGDSAMYLCSSSFNRASGNNEQFFGPGTRLTVL.

CDR3 coding DNA: TGTGCCAGCAGTTTCCGGTCACTAGGGAACATTCAGTACTTC. This codes for CASSFRSLGNIQYF. This chain connects TRBV11-2 to TRBJ2-4, with D maybe TRBD2 (5 bases). The CDR3 runs to 14 residues. The germline CDR1 and CDR2 sequences are SGHAT and FQNNGV. V gave up 6 bases and J gave up 7 bases, with 16 bases separating them. Together with reference TRBV11-2 and TRBJ2-4, the CDR3 gives the full variable domain: EAGVAQSPRYKIIEKRQSVAFWCNPISGHATLYWYQQILGQGPKLLIQFQNNGVVDDSQLPKDRFSAERLKGVDSTLKIQPAKLEDSAVYLCASSFRSLGNIQYFGAGTRLSVL.

This chain links TRBV27 with TRBJ2-3; 8 bases match TRBD2. Germline CDR1 is MNHEY and CDR2 is SMNVEV (reference sequence). The trim removed 4 bases at V and 2 bases at J, leaving 8 bases unmatched. The CDR3 has 16 amino acids. The CDR3 loop reads CASSSSAGEITDTQYF. CDR3 DNA sequence: TGTGCCAGCAGTTCCTCAGCGGGGGAAATCACAGATACGCAGTATTTT.

V and J are TRBV25-1 and TRBJ2-3, with 9 bases identical to TRBD2. CDR3 size: 16 residues. Germline loops: CDR1 MGHDK, CDR2 SYGVNS. The V and J ends lost 1 base and 2 bases, in that order; junction bases with no gene match: 4. The CDR3: CASSEWGLASTDTQYF. CDR3 in DNA: TGTGCCAGCAGTGAATGGGGACTAGCCTCCACAGATACGCAGTATTTT.

CDR3 sequence reads: CAWSSAWAGGYTF. The CDR3 DNA is TGTGCCTGGAGTTCCGCCTGGGCCGGAGGCTACACCTTC. The V call is TRBV30, the J call TRBJ1-2; D unclear. The CDR3 is 13 amino acids. Germline V CDR1 and CDR2: GTSNPN, SVGIG (reference sequence). V shed 2 bases and J shed 8 bases, with 15 bases lying between them.

V gene TRBV4-1 combines with J gene TRBJ2-3, with TRBD2 matching over 12 bases. V was pared by 2 bases and J by 0 bases, with 9 bases of the junction left unmatched. The germline gives CDR1 MGHRA, CDR2 YSYEKL. The CDR3 has 19 residues. This CDR3 is CASSQPSGRGAGSTDTQYF. As DNA, the CDR3 is TGCGCCAGCAGCCAACCTAGCGGGAGGGGTGCGGGTAGCACAGATACGCAGTATTTT.

This clone was recorded only once. This chain connects TRBV11-1 to TRBJ1-1, with 7 positions matching TRBD1. The CDR3 length is 14 residues. Germline V CDR1 and CDR2: SGHAT, FQDESV (reference sequence). With V trimmed by 5 bases and J by 6 bases, 9 bases remained unmatched. Written as DNA, the CDR3 is TGTGCCAGCAGCAAAACGGGACAGTCTGCTGAAGCTTTCTTT. Translating gives CASSKTGQSAEAFF.

The chain employs TRBV29-1 and TRBJ2-7; 7 bases map to TRBD1. The germline V gene has CDR1 SQVTM and CDR2 ANQGSEA. The CDR3 is 16 residues long. The junction had 19 bases not matched to a gene; V was cut back by 6 bases and J by 5 bases. CDR3 nucleotides: TGCAGCGTACTGACAGGGTTTAGGGCTGTTCTCGACGAGCAGTACTTC. It encodes CSVLTGFRAVLDEQYF.

The V gene is TRBV6-6, the J gene TRBJ2-1; TRBD1 matches at 8 bases. V shed 5 bases and J 4 bases; nucleotides not matched to a gene: 7. The CDR3 has 15 amino acids. From germline, CDR1 is MNHNY and CDR2 SVGAGI (reference sequence). DNA for the CDR3: TGTGCCAGCAGTGACAGGGGTAATGTTTACAATGAGCAGTTCTTC. This sequence encodes CASSDRGNVYNEQFF.

CDR3 DNA: TGTGCCAGCAGTCAACTAGCGGGAGGAACCTACGAGCAGTACTTC. Its translation: CASSQLAGGTYEQYF. V and J are TRBV5-6 and TRBJ2-7; 12 bases match TRBD2. V gave up 5 bases and J gave up 2 bases; unmatched junction bases: 5. This CDR3 region has 15 residues. Looked up from germline, CDR1 is SGHDT and CDR2 is YYEEEE.

This chain uses TRBV7-9 with TRBJ1-5; 7 nucleotides align to TRBD1. From germline, CDR1 is SEHNR and CDR2 FQNEAQ (reference sequence). This CDR3 is 18 amino acids long. J gave up 3 bases and V 1 base, and 12 bases lay outside the gene matches. DNA of the CDR3: TGTGCCAGCAGCTTAGATCAGGGGGGAGGTTTAGACAATCAGCCCCAGCATTTT. Its protein product is CASSLDQGGGLDNQPQHF.

This clone was found a few times. DNA of the CDR3: TGTGCCAACTCCGGGACAGGGCTTCAAGAGACCCAGTACTTC. Protein sequence: CANSGTGLQETQYF. The chain joins TRBV6-1 to TRBJ2-5; 9 bases fit TRBD1. The CDR3 runs 14 residues. Per germline, CDR1 MNHNS and CDR2 SASEGT. The junction had 8 bases not matched to a gene; V was cut back by 10 bases and J by 2 bases.

V usage is TRBV5-6 and J usage is TRBJ2-7, with TRBD1 identical over 9 bases. The CDR3 contains 15 residues. From germline, CDR1 is SGHDT and CDR2 YYEEEE. After removal of 3 bases from V and 4 bases from J, the junction contained 8 bases not matched to a gene. For the CDR3, the DNA is TGTGCCAGCAGCTCCCGCGGACAGGGGTGGTACGAGCAGTACTTC. It is translated as CASSSRGQGWYEQYF.

This chain uses TRBV27 with TRBJ1-1; 9 nucleotides line up with TRBD1. After removal of 8 bases from V and 0 bases from J, the junction contained 10 bases not matched to a gene. Per germline, CDR1 MNHEY and CDR2 SMNVEV (reference sequence). The CDR3 has 16 residues. The DNA of the CDR3 is TGTGCCAGCGCAACAGGGGGCTGGTTCATGAACACTGAAGCTTTCTTT. Translation gives CASATGGWFMNTEAFF.

This clone showed up just a few times. The chain has TRBV6-1 and TRBJ1-1; D unclear. The CDR3 is made up of 14 amino acids. The germline V gene encodes CDR1 MNHNS and CDR2 SASEGT. Trimming pared 2 bases from V and 1 base from J, leaving 8 bases between. The CDR3 DNA reads as TGTGCCAGCAGTGAAAACTTTAGGAACACTGAAGCTTTCTTT. This encodes CASSENFRNTEAFF.

The chain employs TRBV6-5 and TRBJ2-3; 7 bases line up with TRBD2. Unmatched junction bases numbered 5, after V lost 5 bases and J lost 0 bases. Germline CDR1 is MNHEY and CDR2 is SVGAGI. The CDR3 runs 15 residues. DNA of the CDR3: TGTGCCAGCAGTACACAGCGGGGCAGCACAGATACGCAGTATTTT. Translated, it gives CASSTQRGSTDTQYF.

The V gene is TRBV9, the J gene TRBJ2-5, with unresolved D. Judging by the DNA end, TRBJ2-7 fits better; the J call may be wrong. In germline, CDR1 is SGDLS, CDR2 YYNGEE. This CDR3 is 16 amino acids long. The CDR3 loop is CASSVDPGRSSYEQYF. In nucleotides, the CDR3 is TGTGCCAGCAGCGTAGACCCAGGCCGCTCCTCCTACGAGCAGTACTTC.

The rearrangement links TRBV7-3 to TRBJ2-7, with TRBD1 identical over 7 bases. This CDR3 spans 12 amino acids. From germline, CDR1 is SGHTA and CDR2 FQGTGA. The junction had 5 bases not matched to a gene; V was cut back by 5 bases and J by 7 bases. The CDR3 DNA follows: TGTGCCAGCAGCCCCGGCAGGGGGGAGCAGTACTTC. This codes for CASSPGRGEQYF.

The chain uses TRBV11-3 and TRBJ2-1; D is possibly TRBD2 (6 bases). Trimming stripped 3 bases from V and 2 bases from J, with 8 bases between. This CDR3 region has 14 residues. The germline V gene encodes CDR1 SGHNT and CDR2 YENEEA. CDR3 bases: TGTGCCAGCAGCTTGGGGGGTACCTACAATGAGCAGTTCTTC. Amino acids: CASSLGGTYNEQFF.

The J gene is TRBJ2-7, the V gene TRBV19, with 7 bases aligning to TRBD1. CDR1 and CDR2 from the germline V gene are LNHDA and SQIVND (reference sequence). The J segment lost 7 bases and the V segment lost 3 bases, leaving 12 bases of the junction unmatched. The CDR3 contains 15 residues. DNA of the CDR3: TGTGCCAGTAGTATTCCGGGACAGAGTACGGGTGAGCAGTACTTC. Its protein is CASSIPGQSTGEQYF.

This chain links TRBV19 with TRBJ2-3; 7 positions match TRBD1. This CDR3 has 15 amino acids. The V segment lost 6 bases and the J segment 5 bases; nucleotides outside the gene matches: 11. The germline V gene encodes CDR1 LNHDA and CDR2 SQIVND (reference sequence). The CDR3 region has the DNA TGTGCCAGTAGCCGGGAAGGGGGCCGAGGAGATACGCAGTATTTT. Amino acids: CASSREGGRGDTQYF.

This chain joins TRBV10-3 and TRBJ2-2, with 8 nucleotides matching TRBD1. The CDR3 runs to 15 residues. The germline CDR1 and CDR2 sequences are ENHRY and SYGVKD. After removal of 5 bases from V and 0 bases from J, the junction contained 2 bases not matched to a gene. The CDR3 DNA reads as TGTGCCATCAGTAACAGGGGGGCGAACACCGGGGAGCTGTTTTTT. As protein: CAISNRGANTGELFF.